These T cell receptor beta chains were read from a single sample in a study of T cells in tuberculosis. Assay used: immunoSEQ multiplex PCR; TCRdb lists only in-frame clones, some missing. Counted here are roughly 32,000 clones, roughly 95% occurring once; the ten biggest clones make up 2% to 3%. What was sequenced was PBMCs. These receptor sequences come from a donor between 10 and 35 years old with latent tuberculosis or without tuberculosis infection. Both conserved end residues are trimmed from each CDR3. A D gene is named only where the DNA matches it firmly. Only some rows state a clone size, as once, few, many or a class for expanded clones.

J | D | length | size | V | CDR3
TRBJ2-5 | . | 11 | . | TRBV18 | ASSPSSVETQY
TRBJ2-7 | TRBD2 | 13 | . | TRBV2 | ASSDGGRGAYEQY
TRBJ2-3 | TRBD2 | 18 | . | TRBV4-1 | ASSSQRPKPGLVITDTQY
TRBJ1-1 | . | 13 | . | TRBV6-5 | ASSYTDGAESDAF
TRBJ1-2 | TRBD1 | 18 | . | TRBV9 | ASSGTASGTGEFRNYGYT
TRBJ1-5 | TRBD1 | 12 | . | TRBV2 | ASRTTGGNQPQH
TRBJ2-1 | . | 11 | . | TRBV6-5 | ASSFRSYNEQF
TRBJ2-7 | . | 11 | . | TRBV11-1 | ASSLSSFYEQY
TRBJ2-3 | . | 12 | once | TRBV5-4 | ASSPWGPTDTQY
TRBJ1-2 | TRBD1 | 12 | once | TRBV6-6 | ASSVDRGLYGYT
TRBJ1-2 | . | 12 | . | TRBV6-5 | ASTSGRGASGYT
TRBJ2-1 | TRBD2 | 14 | . | TRBV7-9 | ASSLLAGGRNNEQF
TRBJ2-1 | TRBD1 | 13 | . | TRBV18 | ASSPRTGSNNEQF
TRBJ1-5 | TRBD1 | 13 | . | TRBV19 | ASSILQGRGQPQH
TRBJ2-7 | TRBD2 | 17 | . | TRBV4-1 | ASSQDTLGSGIFFNEQY
TRBJ1-4 | . | 13 | . | TRBV18 | ASSFQRATNEKLF
TRBJ1-2 | . | 8 | . | TRBV20-1 | SARLGGYT
TRBJ2-5 | TRBD2 | 12 | . | TRBV9 | ASSVTAGQETQY
TRBJ1-1 | TRBD1 | 13 | . | TRBV5-8 | ASSPVTGANTEAF
TRBJ2-7 | . | 11 | . | TRBV6-1 | ASSETDRYEQY
TRBJ1-3 | TRBD1 | 15 | . | TRBV4-1 | ASSPRTGGSSGNTIY
TRBJ1-1 | . | 11 | . | TRBV2 | ASILTFNTEAF
TRBJ2-1 | . | 10 | . | TRBV11-2 | ASSPGGNEQF
TRBJ1-1 | TRBD1 | 11 | . | TRBV5-5 | ASSGYRGTEAF
TRBJ1-1 | TRBD1 | 9 | . | TRBV29-1 | SAGWGQGAF
TRBJ1-2 | TRBD1 | 13 | . | TRBV6-5 | ASSYQAGGARGYT
TRBJ2-2 | . | 11 | . | TRBV7-2 | ASGFGNTGELF
TRBJ2-1 | TRBD2 | 19 | . | TRBV27 | ASSLIPRWRGRWGRDNEQF
TRBJ2-2 | TRBD1 | 13 | . | TRBV2 | ASHSGQGIAGELF
TRBJ2-3 | TRBD2 | 12 | . | TRBV6-5 | ATASGRATDTQY
TRBJ2-7 | TRBD1 | 10 | . | TRBV19 | ATRQGSYEQY
TRBJ2-3 | TRBD2 | 12 | once | TRBV7-3 | ASSFGGRPDTQY
TRBJ2-3 | . | 13 | . | TRBV27 | ASSGYLLSTDTQY
TRBJ2-5 | . | 12 | . | TRBV7-6 | ASSLQATQETQY
TRBJ2-6 | TRBD2 | 13 | . | TRBV6-5 | AAGALSSGANVLT
TRBJ2-1 | TRBD2 | 13 | . | TRBV5-4 | ASSLVVAGTNEQF
TRBJ1-1 | . | 13 | . | TRBV29-1 | SVAGRGGGNTEAF
TRBJ2-7 | TRBD1 | 11 | . | TRBV19 | ASSTQGAGEQY
TRBJ2-1 | TRBD1 | 13 | . | TRBV5-1 | ASSRDRTSYNEQF
TRBJ2-7 | . | 13 | . | TRBV4-3 | ASSQLTGIGNEQY
TRBJ2-1 | TRBD1 | 13 | . | TRBV10-1 | ASRARDSPYNEQF
TRBJ2-1 | TRBD1 | 12 | . | TRBV19 | ASSEGQTLDEQF
TRBJ1-1 | . | 12 | few | TRBV10-3 | AISVQGKNTEAF
TRBJ2-7 | TRBD1 | 11 | . | TRBV28 | ASRIGQGYEQY
TRBJ1-5 | . | 14 | . | TRBV2 | ASSEGLDTSNQPQH
TRBJ2-5 | . | 12 | . | TRBV11-2 | ASSLLRDQETQY
TRBJ2-3 | TRBD2 | 14 | . | TRBV5-1 | ASSFLAGEFVDTQY
TRBJ2-7 | TRBD1 | 13 | . | TRBV6-5 | ASSYGDRGSYEQY
TRBJ2-4 | TRBD1 | 11 | . | TRBV7-9 | ASRGQGENIQY
TRBJ1-2 | . | 13 | . | TRBV4-3 | ASSQDPGGVYGYT
TRBJ2-1 | TRBD2 | 12 | . | TRBV15 | ATSSSGGANEQF
TRBJ1-1 | . | 11 | . | TRBV19 | ASSVKGDTEAF
TRBJ2-2 | . | 13 | . | TRBV10-2 | ASRTDRGRRGELF
TRBJ1-5 | . | 13 | . | TRBV27 | ASSLGGTLNQPQH